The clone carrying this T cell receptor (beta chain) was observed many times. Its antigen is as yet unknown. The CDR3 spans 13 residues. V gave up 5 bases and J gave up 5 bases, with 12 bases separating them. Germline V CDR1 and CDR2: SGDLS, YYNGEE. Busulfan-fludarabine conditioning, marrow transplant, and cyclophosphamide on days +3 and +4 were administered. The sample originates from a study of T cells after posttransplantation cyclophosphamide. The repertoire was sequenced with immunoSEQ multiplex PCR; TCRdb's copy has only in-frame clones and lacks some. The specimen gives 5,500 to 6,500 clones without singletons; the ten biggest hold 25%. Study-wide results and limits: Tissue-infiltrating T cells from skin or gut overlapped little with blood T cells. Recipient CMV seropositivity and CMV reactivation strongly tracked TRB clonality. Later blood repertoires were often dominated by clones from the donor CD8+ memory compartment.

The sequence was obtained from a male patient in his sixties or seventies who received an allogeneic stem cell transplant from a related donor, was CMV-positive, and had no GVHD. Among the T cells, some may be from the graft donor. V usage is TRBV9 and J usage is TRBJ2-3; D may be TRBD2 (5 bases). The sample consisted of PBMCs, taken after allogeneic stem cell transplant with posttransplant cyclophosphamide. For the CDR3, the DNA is TGTGCCAGCAGTCTAAGGGCGGGAGATACGCAGTATTTT. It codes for CASSLRAGDTQYF.